This is a list of T cell receptor beta chains from one sample in a study of human CD8 memory T cell subsets. Using the 5' RACE reads, TCRdb records one entry per CDR3 protein without DNA. The sample totals thousands of distinct CDR3 sequences. Sequenced sample: CD8+ T cells from PBMCs. Source of these receptors: a human donor in good health. The CDR3 runs from the conserved cysteine through the conserved F or W. Expanded clones are given a class, and other clones once, few, many or no size at all.

cdr3_length	clone_size	v_call	j_call	cdr3_aa
17	NA	TRBV19	TRBJ2-1	CASSIGRKTSGSSEQFF
13	large	TRBV29-1	TRBJ2-2	CSASDGLEGELFF
17	NA	TRBV6-5	TRBJ1-2	CASSYSAGSREDYGYTF
12	NA	TRBV2	TRBJ1-1	CASSNYGTEAFF
15	medium-sized	TRBV10-2	TRBJ1-6	CASKDWGHDNSPLHF
15	medium-sized	TRBV11-2	TRBJ2-2	CASSLGDYPDGELFF
13	medium-sized	TRBV20-1	TRBJ1-1	CSARGLRDTEAFF
14	NA	TRBV20-1	TRBJ1-2	CSARDGGASYGYTF
12	NA	TRBV19	TRBJ1-1	CASSSRGLGAFF
17	medium-sized	TRBV4-3	TRBJ2-3	CASSQDRGRGSGGTQYF
16	NA	TRBV4-1	TRBJ1-2	CASSQNYQGAKDGYTF